One and the same sample provided the 10 T cell receptor beta chains below, sequenced in a study of control samples from healthy donors and cancer patients. The protocol was immunoSEQ multiplex PCR, while the TCRdb copy is restricted to in-frame clones and leaves out a portion. This table holds just over 150,000 clones, around nine tenths found once. Sequencing was carried out using blood. Receptors originate from a young man in good health.

The rearrangement links TRBV28 to TRBJ1-1, with 7 bases identical to TRBD1. CDR1 is MDHEN and CDR2 is SYDVKM in the germline V gene. The CDR3 length is 15 residues. V lost 5 bases and J lost 5; bases outside the gene matches: 11. The CDR3 sequence is CASSDGTARHTEAFF. The CDR3 DNA sequence: TGTGCCAGCAGTGACGGGACAGCCCGGCATACTGAAGCTTTCTTT. The variable domain in full, completed from reference TRBV28 and TRBJ1-1, reads DVKVTQSSRYLVKRTGEKVFLECVQDMDHENMFWYRQDPGLGLRLIYFSYDVKMKEKGDIPEGYSVSREKKERFSLILESASTNQTSMYLCASSDGTARHTEAFFGQGTRLTVV.

V usage is TRBV28 and J usage is TRBJ2-1; D gene ambiguous. The CDR3 consists of 16 residues. Germline V gene data show CDR1 as MDHEN and CDR2 as SYDVKM. Trimming cost V 4 bases and J 1 base, with 14 bases left between them. The CDR3 DNA reads TGTGCCAGCAGTTCCCTCGACGCGACTTCCTACAATGAGCAGTTCTTC. This translates into CASSSLDATSYNEQFF.

V gene TRBV6-1 combines with J gene TRBJ1-4; D is ambiguous. CDR1 MNHNS and CDR2 SASEGT come from the germline V gene. CDR3 length: 15 residues. V dropped 1 base and J dropped 10 bases, with 16 bases sitting between them. The CDR3 coding sequence is TGTGCCAGCAGTGAAGAAAGGACGGCTGAATTAAAACTGTTTTTT. As protein: CASSEERTAELKLFF.

The V gene is TRBV5-1, the J gene TRBJ2-2, with D possibly matching TRBD2 (6 bases). The CDR3 loop spans 14 amino acids. Germline V lookup: CDR1 SGHRS, CDR2 YFSETQ. CDR3 in DNA: TGCGTTTCGACTCCTGCGGGAAACACCGGGGAGCTGTTTTTT. As protein: CVSTPAGNTGELFF.

The chain carries TRBV4-2 and TRBJ2-2; D unresolved. The V gene lost 3 bases and the J gene lost 2 bases, with 10 bases spanning the gap. This CDR3 is 15 amino acids long. Germline assignment: CDR1 LGHNA and CDR2 YNFKEQ. In DNA, the CDR3 is TGTGCCAGCAGCCAGCCCATAGACAACACCGGGGAGCTGTTTTTT. This encodes CASSQPIDNTGELFF.

This chain joins TRBV19 and TRBJ1-6; tentatively, D is TRBD1 (5 bases). The V end lost 5 bases, the J end lost 9 bases, and 11 bases lay between the germline ends. The CDR3 runs 13 residues. Looked up from germline, CDR1 is LNHDA and CDR2 is SQIVND (reference sequence). The CDR3 bases are TGTGCCAGTAGTCGGGGGAAGGGTTCACCCCTCCACTTT. This codes for CASSRGKGSPLHF. Together with reference TRBV19 and TRBJ1-6, the CDR3 gives the full variable domain: DGGITQSPKYLFRKEGQNVTLSCEQNLNHDAMYWYRQDPGQGLRLIYYSQIVNDFQKGDIAEGYSVSREKKESFPLTVTSAQKNPTAFYLCASSRGKGSPLHFGNGTRLTVT.

V and J are TRBV7-2 and TRBJ1-3; D is uncertain. The CDR3 covers 13 residues. The V end lost 1 base, the J end lost 4 bases, and 5 bases lay between the germline ends. The germline CDR1 and CDR2 sequences are SGHTA and FQGNSA. CDR3 DNA sequence: TGTGCCAGCAGCTTAGAAGCAGGAAACACCATATATTTT. This gives the protein CASSLEAGNTIYF. The entire variable domain, with the rest obtained from reference TRBV7-2 and TRBJ1-3, is as follows: GAGVSQSPSNKVTEKGKDVELRCDPISGHTALYWYRQSLGQGLEFLIYFQGNSAPDKSGLPSDRFSAERTGGSVSTLTIQRTQQEDSAVYLCASSLEAGNTIYFGEGSWLTVV.

The chain recombines TRBV2 with TRBJ2-5; a weak D match, TRBD2 (7 bases). This CDR3 is 14 amino acids long. V shed 2 bases and J shed 7 bases, with 14 bases lying between them. CDR1 and CDR2 (germline): SNHLY, FYNNEI. The CDR3 reads CASSENGGLLTQYF. CDR3 DNA: TGTGCCAGCAGTGAAAACGGGGGGCTATTGACCCAGTACTTC.

This clone has only a few counts. The CDR3 coding sequence is TGTGCCAGCAGTTACTCATCACGACAGGGAGCGGAAACCCAGTACTTC. As protein: CASSYSSRQGAETQYF. The chain recombines TRBV6-2 or TRBV6-3 with TRBJ2-5; TRBD1 aligns across 7 bases. Germline V gives CDR1 MNHEY, CDR2 SVGEGT. J gave up 8 bases and V 0 bases, and 12 bases lay outside the gene matches. This CDR3 contains 16 residues.

The rearrangement joins TRBV5-4 to TRBJ2-2; D uncertain. Trimming removed 2 bases from V and 0 bases from J, with 8 bases in between. Germline V gene lookup returns CDR1 SGHNT and CDR2 YYREEE (reference sequence). There are 15 residues in the CDR3. The CDR3 reads CASSFGRSNTGELFF. The CDR3 DNA reads TGTGCCAGCAGCTTCGGACGGTCGAACACCGGGGAGCTGTTTTTT.